This TCR beta chain was captured by sequencing in a study of OX40 agonist ivuxolimab in advanced cancers. In the study overall: Across the patients, intravenous ivuxolimab was delivered every 2 weeks at 0.01 to 10 mg/kg. Findings and limits, study-wide: The expanded peripheral T cells' antigen specificity was not determined. The CD4+ and CD8+ T cells in the blood had expanded clonally by week 6 at 0.1 to 3.0 mg/kg. CD8+ T cells were the subset that, on average, had more expanded clones than CD4+.

Concerning this clone itself: What it binds is not known.

Trimming removed 0 bases from V and 8 bases from J; junction bases left unmatched: 7. The germline V gene encodes CDR1 SGDLS and CDR2 YYNGEE. The CDR3 is 15 amino acids. TCRdb's copy holds only in-frame clones and misses some; the assay was immunoSEQ multiplex PCR. The table records about 60,000 clones, over 90% of them present only once. The specimen was CD4+ or CD8+ T cells sorted from blood, collected in a trial of the OX40 agonist ivuxolimab. V and J are TRBV9 and TRBJ2-4; TRBD1 aligns across 8 bases. The origin of this receptor is an adult with an advanced solid tumor such as melanoma, head and neck, liver or kidney cancer. CDR3 bases: TGTGCCAGCAGCGTAGAAGGCAGGGGGCAGGACATTCAGTACTTC. Translated, it gives CASSVEGRGQDIQYF.